A single sample gave rise to the 11 T cell receptor beta chains below, sequenced in a study of T cell repertoires in cytomegalovirus infection. Via MiXCR, TCRdb re-called the reads, giving one row per CDR3 protein. Of roughly 200,000 distinct CDR3 sequences in the sample, roughly two fifths were seen once. These TCRs are of unknown antigen specificity. Sample: CD8+ T cells from cultured PBMCs, taken from culture after CMV antigen stimulation. These receptors were obtained from a human donor in good health (CMV status not recorded). Some clones in this sample may be carry-over from other donors' samples.

V usage is TRBV7-2 and J usage is TRBJ2-5; D is uncertain. In germline, CDR1 is SGHTA, CDR2 FQGNSA. The ends were cut back, 2 bases at V and 1 base at J, with 5 bases in the middle. This CDR3 comprises 13 residues. CDR3: CASSLIFQETQYF. The CDR3 DNA reads TGTGCCAGCAGCTTAATTTTCCAAGAGACCCAGTACTTC.

The rearrangement links TRBV19 to TRBJ1-2, with TRBD1 matching over 12 bases. Germline V gives CDR1 LNHDA, CDR2 SQIVND (reference sequence). The CDR3 runs 18 residues. The V and J ends lost 6 bases and 2 bases, in that order; junction bases with no gene match: 13. CDR3 loop: CASRSRGQGAPGNYGYTF. In nucleotides, the CDR3 is TGTGCCAGTAGGTCCAGGGGACAGGGGGCGCCGGGGAACTATGGCTACACCTTC.

This clonotype was seen a handful of times. The rearrangement uses TRBV7-8 and TRBJ2-3, with 9 bases matching TRBD1. This CDR3 has 13 amino acids. J lost 5 bases, V lost 4 bases, and 1 base had no gene match. Per the germline V gene, CDR1 is SGHVS and CDR2 is FQNEAQ. Here the CDR3 reads CASSSDRGDTQYF. CDR3 bases: TGTGCCAGCAGCTCGGACAGGGGAGATACGCAGTATTTT.

This clonotype was counted only a few times. The chain couples TRBV11-2 to TRBJ2-1; 9 nucleotides line up with TRBD2. Germline assignment: CDR1 SGHAT and CDR2 FQNNGV. CDR3 size: 15 residues. V dropped 7 bases and J dropped 0; count of bases not matched to a gene: 4. DNA for the CDR3: TGTGCCAGCACCAGCGGGGGGCTCTCCTACAATGAGCAGTTCTTC. Translated, it gives CASTSGGLSYNEQFF.

The CDR3 here is CASSVGSFYEQYF. DNA of the CDR3: TGTGCCAGCAGCGTGGGCAGCTTCTACGAGCAGTACTTC. The rearrangement links TRBV9 to TRBJ2-7; D remains unclear. Trimming shortened V by 2 bases and J by 3 bases, and 9 bases separated the two germline ends. From germline, CDR1 is SGDLS and CDR2 YYNGEE. The CDR3 covers 13 residues.

On this clonotype: Its ends do not fully match the called genes, so a read error is possible. The chain joins TRBV7-6 to TRBJ2-3; 12 bases line up with TRBD2. CDR3 length: 14 amino acids. Per the germline V gene, CDR1 is SGHVS and CDR2 is FNYEAQ. CDR3 in DNA: TGTGCTAGCAGCTTAGGACTAGCGGGGGATACGCAGTATTTT. Encoded protein: CASSLGLAGDTQYF.

The CDR3 nucleotides read TGTGCCAGCAGAAACCCACGGGGTGGGATCACTGAAGCTTTCTTT. It yields the protein CASRNPRGGITEAFF. The chain carries TRBV6-6 and TRBJ1-1; D is undetermined. Deletions cut 6 bases from V and 4 bases from J, with 18 bases between. The CDR3 is 15 residues long. CDR1 is MNHNY and CDR2 is SVGAGI in the germline V gene (reference sequence).

The chain has TRBV25-1 and TRBJ1-1, with a weak D call TRBD1 (5 bases). Germline loops: CDR1 MGHDK, CDR2 SYGVNS. The CDR3 spans 12 residues. Trimming left V 6 bases short and J 4 bases short, with 9 bases between. The CDR3 nucleotides read TGTGCCAGCAGAGCGGGGGGCACTGAAGCTTTCTTT. It encodes CASRAGGTEAFF.

Ten or more counts support this clonotype. The CDR3 reads CASSPGTGPAYEQYF. The CDR3 DNA is TGTGCCAGCAGCCCGGGGACAGGACCTGCCTACGAGCAGTACTTC. This rearrangement joins TRBV7-6 to TRBJ2-7; 8 bases are shared with TRBD1. Germline-derived CDR1 and CDR2 are SGHVS and FNYEAQ. V was clipped by 5 bases and J by 2 bases; unmatched bases: 8. CDR3 length: 15 amino acids. The whole variable domain, remainder taken from reference TRBV7-6 and TRBJ2-7, is GAGVSQSPRYKVTKRGQDVALRCDPISGHVSLYWYRQALGQGPEFLTYFNYEAQQDKSGLPNDRFSAERPEGSISTLTIQRTEQRDSAMYRCASSPGTGPAYEQYFGPGTRLTVT.

The count of this clonotype is one. The chain is built from TRBV6-6 and TRBJ2-2; tentative D call: TRBD2 (6 bases). The CDR3 covers 15 residues. CDR1 is MNHNY, CDR2 SVGAGI, per germline (reference sequence). Trimming stripped 8 bases from V and 8 bases from J, with 21 bases between. DNA for the CDR3: TGTGCCAGCCATCGGGCCCCCGGGGGAGAAGGGGAGCTGTTTTTT. This gives the protein CASHRAPGGEGELFF.

The gene calls are TRBV27 and TRBJ2-1, with TRBD2 matching over 7 bases. Germline loops: CDR1 MNHEY, CDR2 SMNVEV (reference sequence). V shed 8 bases and J 7 bases; nucleotides not matched to a gene: 11. The CDR3 totals 14 residues. The CDR3 region has the DNA TGTGCCAGCCGGAGGGGAGGGCCTAGGAATGAGCAGTTCTTC. It specifies CASRRGGPRNEQFF.